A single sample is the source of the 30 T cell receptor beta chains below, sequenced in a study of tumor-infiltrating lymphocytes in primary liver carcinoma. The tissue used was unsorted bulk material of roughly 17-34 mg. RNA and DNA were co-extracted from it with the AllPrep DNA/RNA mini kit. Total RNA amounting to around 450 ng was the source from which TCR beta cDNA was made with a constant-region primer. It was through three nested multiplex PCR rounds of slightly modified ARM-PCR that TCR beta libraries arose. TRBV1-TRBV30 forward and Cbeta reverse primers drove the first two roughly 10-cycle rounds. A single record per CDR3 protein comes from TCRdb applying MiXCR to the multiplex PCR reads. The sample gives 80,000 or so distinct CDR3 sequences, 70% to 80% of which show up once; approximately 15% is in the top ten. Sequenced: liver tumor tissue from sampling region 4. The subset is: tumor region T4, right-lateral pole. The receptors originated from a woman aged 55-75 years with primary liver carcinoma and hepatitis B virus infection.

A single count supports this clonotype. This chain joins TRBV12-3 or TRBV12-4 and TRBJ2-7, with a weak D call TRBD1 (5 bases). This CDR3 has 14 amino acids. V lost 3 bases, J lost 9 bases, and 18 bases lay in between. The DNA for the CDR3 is TGTGCCAGCAGTTTTGGGGCCACTCGTACGATGCAGTACTTC. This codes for CASSFGATRTMQYF.

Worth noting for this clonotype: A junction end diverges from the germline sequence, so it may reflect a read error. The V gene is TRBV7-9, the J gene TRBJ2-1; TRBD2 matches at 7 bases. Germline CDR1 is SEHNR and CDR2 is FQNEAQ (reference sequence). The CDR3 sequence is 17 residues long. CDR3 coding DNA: TGTGCCAGCAGCTTAGGTGGGCGCGGGAGCTCCTATAATGAGCAGTTATTC. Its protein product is CASSLGGRGSSYNEQLF.

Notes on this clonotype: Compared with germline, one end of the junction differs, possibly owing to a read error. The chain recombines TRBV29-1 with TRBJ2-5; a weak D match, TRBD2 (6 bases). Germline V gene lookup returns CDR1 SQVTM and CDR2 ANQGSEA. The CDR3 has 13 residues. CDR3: CGVGSGGEETQYF. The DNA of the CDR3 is TGCGGCGTTGGATCAGGAGGGGAAGAGACCCAGTATTTC.

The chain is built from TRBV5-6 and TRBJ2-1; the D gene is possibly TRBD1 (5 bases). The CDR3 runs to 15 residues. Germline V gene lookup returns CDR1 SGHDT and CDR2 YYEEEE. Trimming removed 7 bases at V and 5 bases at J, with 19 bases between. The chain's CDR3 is CASPLYRADNNEQFF. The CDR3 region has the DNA TGTGCCAGCCCCTTATATCGGGCGGACAACAATGAGCAGTTCTTC.

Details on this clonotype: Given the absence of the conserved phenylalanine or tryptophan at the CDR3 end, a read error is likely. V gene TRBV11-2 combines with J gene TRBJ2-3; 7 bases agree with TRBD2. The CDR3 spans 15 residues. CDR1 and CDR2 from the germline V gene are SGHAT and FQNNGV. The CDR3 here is CASRPSATSTHTQYL. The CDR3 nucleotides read TGTGCCAGCAGGCCCTCTGCGACTAGCACACATACACAGTATCTT.

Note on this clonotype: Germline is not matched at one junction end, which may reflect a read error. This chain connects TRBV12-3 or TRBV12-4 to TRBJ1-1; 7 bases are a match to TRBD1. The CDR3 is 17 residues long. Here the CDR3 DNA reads TGTGCCAGCAGGGATGGGACAGATACCATTCCGAATACTGAAGCTATCTTT. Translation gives CASRDGTDTIPNTEAIF.

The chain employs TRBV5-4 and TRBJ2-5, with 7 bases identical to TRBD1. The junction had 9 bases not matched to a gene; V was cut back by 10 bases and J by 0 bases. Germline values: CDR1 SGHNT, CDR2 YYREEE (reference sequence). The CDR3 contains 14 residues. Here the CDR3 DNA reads TGTGCCGGCGGCTTGGACAGGTACCAAGAGACCCAGTACTTC. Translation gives CAGGLDRYQETQYF.

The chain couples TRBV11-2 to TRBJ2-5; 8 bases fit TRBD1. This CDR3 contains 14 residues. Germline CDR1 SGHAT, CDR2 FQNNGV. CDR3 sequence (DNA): TGTACTAGCAGCTTTGAGGGACAGGCCGGCGGCCAGTACTTC. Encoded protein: CTSSFEGQAGGQYF.

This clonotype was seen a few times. CDR3: CSARDSLAEEQFF. CDR3 nucleotide sequence: TGCAGTGCTAGAGACTCTCTGGCGGAAGAGCAGTTCTTC. The V call is TRBV20-1, the J call TRBJ2-1, with no clear D. The V gene lost 0 bases and the J gene lost 10 bases, with 13 bases spanning the gap. Germline V lookup: CDR1 DFQATT, CDR2 SNEGSKA (reference sequence). CDR3 length: 13 residues.

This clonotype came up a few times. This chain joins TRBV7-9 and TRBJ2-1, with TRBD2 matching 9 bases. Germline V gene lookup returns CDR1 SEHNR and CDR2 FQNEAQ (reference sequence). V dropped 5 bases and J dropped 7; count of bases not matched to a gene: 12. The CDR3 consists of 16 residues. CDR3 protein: CASSPGASGITNEQFF. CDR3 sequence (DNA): TGTGCCAGCAGCCCCGGGGCTAGCGGGATTACGAATGAGCAGTTCTTC.

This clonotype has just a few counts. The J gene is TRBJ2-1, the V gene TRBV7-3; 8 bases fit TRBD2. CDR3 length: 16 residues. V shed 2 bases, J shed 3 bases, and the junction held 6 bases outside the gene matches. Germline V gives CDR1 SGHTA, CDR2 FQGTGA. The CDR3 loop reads CASSLEAGEHYNEQFF. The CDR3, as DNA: TGTGCCAGCAGCTTAGAAGCGGGAGAGCACTACAATGAGCAGTTCTTC.

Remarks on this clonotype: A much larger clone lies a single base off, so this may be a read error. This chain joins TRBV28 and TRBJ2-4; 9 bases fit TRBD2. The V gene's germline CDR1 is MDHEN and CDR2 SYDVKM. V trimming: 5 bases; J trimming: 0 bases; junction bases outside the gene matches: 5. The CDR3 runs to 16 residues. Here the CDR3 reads CASSTLAGPAKNIQYF. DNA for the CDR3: TGTGCCAGCAGTACCCTAGCGGGACCAGCCAAAAACATTCAGTACTTC.

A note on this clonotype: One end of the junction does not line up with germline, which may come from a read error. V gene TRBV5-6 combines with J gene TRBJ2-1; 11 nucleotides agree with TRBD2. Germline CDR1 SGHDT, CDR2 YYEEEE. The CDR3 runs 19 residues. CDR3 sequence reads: CVSSFLSGRAFTRDYEQPF. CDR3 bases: TGTGTCAGCAGCTTTCTTAGCGGGAGGGCCTTTACAAGGGACTATGAGCAGCCCTTC.

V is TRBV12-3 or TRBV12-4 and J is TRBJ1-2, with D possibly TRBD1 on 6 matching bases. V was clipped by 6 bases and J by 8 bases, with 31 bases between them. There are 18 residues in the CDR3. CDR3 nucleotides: TGTGCCAGCAGCGAATGGGGGGGGCGCCCCACAACTAACGTGGGCTACACCTTC. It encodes CASSEWGGRPTTNVGYTF.

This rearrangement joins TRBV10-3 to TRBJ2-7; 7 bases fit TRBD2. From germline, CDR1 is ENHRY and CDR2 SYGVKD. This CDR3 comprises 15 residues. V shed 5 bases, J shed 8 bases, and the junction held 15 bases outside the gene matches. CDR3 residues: CAISRTNGRIDKQYF. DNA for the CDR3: TGTGCCATCAGTCGGACTAACGGGAGGATCGACAAGCAGTACTTC.

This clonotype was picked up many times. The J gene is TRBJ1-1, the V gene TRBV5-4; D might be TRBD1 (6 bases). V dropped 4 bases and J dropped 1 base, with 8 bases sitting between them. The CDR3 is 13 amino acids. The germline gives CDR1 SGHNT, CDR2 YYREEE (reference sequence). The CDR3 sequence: CASSVTGNTEAFF. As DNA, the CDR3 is TGTGCCAGCAGCGTGACAGGGAACACTGAAGCTTTCTTT.

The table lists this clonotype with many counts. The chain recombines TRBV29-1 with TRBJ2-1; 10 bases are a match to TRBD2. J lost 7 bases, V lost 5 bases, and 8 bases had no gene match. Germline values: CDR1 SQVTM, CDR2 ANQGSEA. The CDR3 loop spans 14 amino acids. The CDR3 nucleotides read TGCAGCGTTCGGAGCGGGAGGGCCTTGAATGAGCAGTTCTTC. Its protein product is CSVRSGRALNEQFF.

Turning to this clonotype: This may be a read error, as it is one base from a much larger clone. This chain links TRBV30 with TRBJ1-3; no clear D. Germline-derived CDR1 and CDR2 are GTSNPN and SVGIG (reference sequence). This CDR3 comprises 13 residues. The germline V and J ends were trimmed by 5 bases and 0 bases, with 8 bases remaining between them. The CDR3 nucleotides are TGTGCCTGGGCACGGAACTCTGGAAACACCATATATTTT. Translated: CAWARNSGNTIYF.

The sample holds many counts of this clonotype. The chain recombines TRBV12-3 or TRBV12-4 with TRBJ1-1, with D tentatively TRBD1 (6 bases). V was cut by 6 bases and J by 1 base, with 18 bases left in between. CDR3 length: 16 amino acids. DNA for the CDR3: TGTGCCAGCAGCCTCGACAGGACCCCCTCGAACACTGAAGCTTTCTTT. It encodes CASSLDRTPSNTEAFF.

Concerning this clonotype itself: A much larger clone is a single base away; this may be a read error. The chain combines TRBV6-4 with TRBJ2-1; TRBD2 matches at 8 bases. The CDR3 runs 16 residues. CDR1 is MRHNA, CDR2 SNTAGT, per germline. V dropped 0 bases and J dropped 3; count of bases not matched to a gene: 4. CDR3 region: CASSDSRRGDYNEQFF. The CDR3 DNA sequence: TGTGCCAGCAGTGACTCGAGGCGGGGGGACTACAATGAGCAGTTCTTC.

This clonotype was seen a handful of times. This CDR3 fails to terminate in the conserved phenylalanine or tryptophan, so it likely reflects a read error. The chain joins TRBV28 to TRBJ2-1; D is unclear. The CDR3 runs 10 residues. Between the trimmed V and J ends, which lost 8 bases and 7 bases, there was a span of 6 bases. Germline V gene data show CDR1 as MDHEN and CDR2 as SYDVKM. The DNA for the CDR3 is TGTGCCAGCGGCCGGAATGAGCAGTTCCTC. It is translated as CASGRNEQFL.

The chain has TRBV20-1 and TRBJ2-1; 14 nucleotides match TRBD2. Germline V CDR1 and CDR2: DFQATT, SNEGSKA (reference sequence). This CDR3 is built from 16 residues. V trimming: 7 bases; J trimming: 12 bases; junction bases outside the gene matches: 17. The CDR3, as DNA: TGCAGTGTTGGGACTAGCGGGAGACGAAGGTTTATGCCGCAGTTCTTC. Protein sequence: CSVGTSGRRRFMPQFF.

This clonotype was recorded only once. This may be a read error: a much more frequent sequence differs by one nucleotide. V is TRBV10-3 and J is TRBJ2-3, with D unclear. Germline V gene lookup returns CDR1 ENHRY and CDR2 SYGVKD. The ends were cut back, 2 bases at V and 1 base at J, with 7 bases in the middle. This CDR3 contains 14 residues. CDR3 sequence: CAISEGQGTDTQYF. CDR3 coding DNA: TGTGCCATCAGTGAGGGGCAGGGCACAGATACGCAGTATTTT.

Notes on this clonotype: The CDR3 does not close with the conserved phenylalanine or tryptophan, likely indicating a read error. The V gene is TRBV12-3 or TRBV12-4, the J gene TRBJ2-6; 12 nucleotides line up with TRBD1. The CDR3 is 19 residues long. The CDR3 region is CASSPGTGGAFSEANVLTI. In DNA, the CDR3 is TGTGCCAGCAGTCCCGGGACAGGGGGCGCCTTTTCTGAGGCCAACGTCCTGACTATC.

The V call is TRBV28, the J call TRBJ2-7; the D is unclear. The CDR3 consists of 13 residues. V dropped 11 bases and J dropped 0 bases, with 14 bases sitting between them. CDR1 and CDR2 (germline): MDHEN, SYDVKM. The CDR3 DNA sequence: TGTGCCTGTAGTCCACCGAGCTCCTACGAGCAGTACTTC. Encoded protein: CACSPPSSYEQYF.

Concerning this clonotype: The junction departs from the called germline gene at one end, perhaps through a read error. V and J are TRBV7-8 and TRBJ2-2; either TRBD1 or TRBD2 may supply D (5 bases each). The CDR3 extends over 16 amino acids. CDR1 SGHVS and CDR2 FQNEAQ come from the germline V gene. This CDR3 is CTSSQGRTANTGELFF. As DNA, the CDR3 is TGTACCAGCAGCCAGGGACGGACGGCGAACACCGGGGAGCTATTTTTT.

The CDR3 region is CASSHRLGETYEQYF. CDR3 nucleotides: TGTGCCAGCAGCCACCGGCTCGGGGAAACCTACGAGCAGTACTTC. The gene calls are TRBV11-3 and TRBJ2-7, with D perhaps matching TRBD2 (5 bases). Trimming stripped 5 bases from V and 2 bases from J, with 16 bases between. The CDR3 sequence is 15 residues long. Germline V gene lookup returns CDR1 SGHNT and CDR2 YENEEA.

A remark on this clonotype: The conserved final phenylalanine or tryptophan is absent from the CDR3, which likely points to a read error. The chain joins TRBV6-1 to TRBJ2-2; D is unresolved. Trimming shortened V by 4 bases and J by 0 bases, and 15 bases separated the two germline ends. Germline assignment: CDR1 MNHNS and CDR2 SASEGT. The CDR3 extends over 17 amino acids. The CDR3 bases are TGTGCCAGCAGTGGGTTGACTCGTATAACGAACACCGGGGAGCTGTTTTTA. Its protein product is CASSGLTRITNTGELFL.

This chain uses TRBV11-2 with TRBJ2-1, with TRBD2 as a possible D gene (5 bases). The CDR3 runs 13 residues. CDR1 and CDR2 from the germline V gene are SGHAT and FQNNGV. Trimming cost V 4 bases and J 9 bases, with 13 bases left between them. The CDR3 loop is CASSWSSSAEQFF. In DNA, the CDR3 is TGTGCCAGCAGCTGGTCTAGCAGTGCTGAGCAGTTCTTC.

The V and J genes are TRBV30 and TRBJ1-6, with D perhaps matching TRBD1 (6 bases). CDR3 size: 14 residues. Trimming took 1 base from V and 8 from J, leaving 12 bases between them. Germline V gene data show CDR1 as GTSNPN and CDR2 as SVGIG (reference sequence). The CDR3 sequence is CAWSGTEGYSPLHF. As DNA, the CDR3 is TGTGCCTGGAGTGGGACAGAAGGTTATTCACCCCTCCACTTT.